The 7 T cell receptor beta chains presented below share a single source sample, sequenced in a study of T-cell memory formation after mild COVID-19. In TCRdb, the 5' RACE reads were re-called with MiXCR into one record per CDR3 protein. The repertoire holds roughly 350,000 distinct CDR3 sequences, with approximately 14% as singletons. Sequenced sample: PBMCs or a T cell subset sorted from them (not recorded which). Source of these receptors: a man aged 18 to 35 who had mild COVID-19 (a few samples of this study predate the infection). Cell type and time point are not known.

In its sample, this clonotype was seen a few times. V usage is TRBV12-3 or TRBV12-4 and J usage is TRBJ2-2; D possibly uses TRBD1 or TRBD2 (5 bases each). Trimming shortened V by 8 bases and J by 5 bases, and 15 bases separated the two germline ends. This CDR3 comprises 14 residues. The CDR3 nucleotides are TGTGCCAGCCTTCGCCCGGGGCGGACCGGGGAGCTGTTTTTT. Amino acid sequence: CASLRPGRTGELFF.

The rearrangement uses TRBV25-1 and TRBJ1-1; D is possibly TRBD1 (6 bases). Trimming shortened V by 2 bases and J by 4 bases, and 14 bases separated the two germline ends. This CDR3 is 15 amino acids long. Looked up from germline, CDR1 is MGHDK and CDR2 is SYGVNS. CDR3 loop: CASSEGISRGTEAFF. The CDR3 DNA reads TGTGCCAGCAGTGAAGGTATATCCAGGGGCACTGAAGCTTTCTTT. The full variable domain, in which reference TRBV25-1 and TRBJ1-1 provide the parts outside the CDR3, is EADIYQTPRYLVIGTGKKITLECSQTMGHDKMYWYQQDPGMELHLIHYSYGVNSTEKGDLSSESTVSRIRTEHFPLTLESARPSHTSQYLCASSEGISRGTEAFFGQGTRLTVV.

This clonotype was detected ten times or more. This chain connects TRBV29-1 to TRBJ2-7; possibly TRBD1 or TRBD2 for D (5 bases each). This CDR3 has 11 residues. CDR1 and CDR2 (germline): SQVTM, ANQGSEA. Trimming stripped 4 bases from V and 2 bases from J, with 6 bases between. Written as DNA, the CDR3 is TGCAGCGTTGGGGGACCCTACGAGCAGTACTTC. Its translation: CSVGGPYEQYF.

V gene TRBV7-8 combines with J gene TRBJ2-5; 9 positions match TRBD1. In germline, CDR1 is SGHVS, CDR2 FQNEAQ. Trimming took 5 bases from V and 4 from J; bases not matched to a gene: 11. The CDR3 is made up of 16 amino acids. The CDR3, as DNA: TGTGCCAGCAGCCTACGGGACAGGGACCGCGGAGAGACCCAGTACTTC. Encoded protein: CASSLRDRDRGETQYF.

This clonotype was recorded many times. V is TRBV5-1 and J is TRBJ1-3, with D hard to call. This CDR3 spans 14 amino acids. The V end lost 1 base, the J end lost 4 bases, and 9 bases lay between the germline ends. Germline values: CDR1 SGHRS, CDR2 YFSETQ. The chain's CDR3 is CASSLIDGGNTIYF. DNA for the CDR3: TGCGCCAGCAGCTTGATAGACGGAGGAAACACCATATATTTT.

The sample holds a few counts of this clonotype. This chain connects TRBV4-2 to TRBJ2-5, with D possibly called TRBD1 or TRBD2 (5 bases each). V was clipped by 1 base and J by 6 bases, with 12 bases between them. The germline V gene encodes CDR1 LGHNA and CDR2 YNFKEQ. The length of the CDR3 is 14 residues. The DNA of the CDR3 is TGTGCCAGCAGCCAAGCTTCAGGGAGCCAGACCCAGTACTTC. Its translation is CASSQASGSQTQYF.

This clonotype was detected only once. This chain connects TRBV4-1 to TRBJ2-5; 8 bases align to TRBD1. Germline trimming cut 4 bases from V and 4 bases from J; bases unmatched to any gene: 8. The CDR3 is 15 amino acids. Germline lookup yields CDR1 MGHRA and CDR2 YSYEKL. CDR3 loop: CASSPLTRGLETQYF. Written as DNA, the CDR3 is TGCGCCAGCAGCCCCCTCACCAGGGGGCTAGAGACCCAGTACTTC.